This T cell receptor (beta chain) was sequenced during a study of T-cell reconstitution after alpha-beta-depleted transplantation in children. V was trimmed by 5 bases and J by 4 bases, leaving 17 bases between them. Germline-derived CDR1 and CDR2 are SGHTA and FQGNSA. The length of the CDR3 is 16 residues. Construction of the TCRbeta library involved unique molecular identifiers. TCRdb re-called the PCR reads through MiXCR, storing one row per CDR3 protein. Of approximately 590,000 distinct CDR3 sequences detected, 8% to 11% appear once; the ten largest clones hold about 4%. This rearrangement joins TRBV7-2 to TRBJ2-2; D ambiguous. The TCR sequence derives from a human donor who donated a stem cell graft to a child with acute myeloid leukemia. The sample was PBMCs from the stem cell graft donor, taken from the stem cell graft. This CDR3 is CASSPVTVLATGELFF. As DNA, the CDR3 is TGTGCCAGCAGCCCCGTAACGGTGTTGGCCACCGGGGAGCTGTTTTTT.